A single sample is the source of the 11 T cell receptor beta chains below, sequenced in a study of blood T cell repertoires in COVID-19. Using immunoSEQ multiplex PCR, the repertoire was profiled, and TCRdb retains in-frame clones only, with some absent. The data show some 150,000 clones, with approximately 90% seen just once and approximately 1.2% held by the top ten. The sample comprised PBMCs or T cells enriched from blood (not recorded which). The receptors were sampled from a woman aged 25 to 39 with acute COVID-19.

The chain links TRBV19 to TRBJ1-1; 10 bases fit TRBD1. The V segment lost 3 bases and the J segment 7 bases; nucleotides outside the gene matches: 5. Germline V lookup: CDR1 LNHDA, CDR2 SQIVND (reference sequence). CDR3 length: 14 residues. CDR3 residues: CASSMTRTGGEAFF. As DNA, the CDR3 is TGTGCCAGTAGTATGACCCGGACAGGGGGTGAAGCTTTCTTT.

This clone was found once. The chain employs TRBV9 and TRBJ2-3; TRBD2 aligns across 9 bases. The trim removed 5 bases at V and 4 bases at J, leaving 14 bases unmatched. This CDR3 is 17 amino acids long. CDR1 and CDR2 from the germline V gene are SGDLS and YYNGEE. CDR3 protein: CASRSDRSGGGSDTQYF. The CDR3 region has the DNA TGTGCCAGCAGGTCGGACCGTAGCGGGGGTGGCTCAGATACGCAGTATTTT.

This chain connects TRBV29-1 to TRBJ2-1; D is undetermined. CDR3 size: 21 residues. Germline CDR1 reads SQVTM; CDR2 reads ANQGSEA. V dropped 0 bases and J dropped 0 bases, with 27 bases sitting between them. The CDR3 protein is CSVEDTLDNMPGDSSYNEQFF. Here the CDR3 DNA reads TGCAGCGTTGAAGATACCCTTGATAACATGCCAGGTGATAGCTCCTACAATGAGCAGTTCTTC.

The chain is built from TRBV24-1 and TRBJ2-3, with D maybe TRBD2 (5 bases). Trimming took off 5 bases at V and 0 bases at J, with 14 bases between the two ends. The CDR3 consists of 16 residues. Germline V CDR1 and CDR2: KGHDR, SFDVKD. CDR3 protein: CATSALSELSTDTQYF. The CDR3 DNA follows: TGTGCCACCAGTGCCCTTAGCGAGCTCAGCACAGATACGCAGTATTTT.

The chain carries TRBV30 and TRBJ1-5, with no clear D. V dropped 6 bases and J dropped 2 bases, with 5 bases sitting between them. The CDR3 spans 11 residues. Per the germline V gene, CDR1 is GTSNPN and CDR2 is SVGIG (reference sequence). CDR3 in amino acids: CACRGNQPQHF. In DNA, the CDR3 is TGTGCCTGCCGAGGCAATCAGCCCCAGCATTTT.

The rearrangement uses TRBV28 and TRBJ2-5; D ambiguous. This CDR3 has 13 residues. V was trimmed by 3 bases and J by 5 bases, leaving 10 bases between them. Germline assignment: CDR1 MDHEN and CDR2 SYDVKM. CDR3 in amino acids: CASSLLQIETQYF. The CDR3 DNA reads TGTGCCAGCAGTTTGCTACAGATTGAGACCCAGTACTTC.

The chain has TRBV27 and TRBJ2-7, with TRBD2 matching 7 bases. The CDR3 covers 15 residues. The germline gives CDR1 MNHEY, CDR2 SMNVEV (reference sequence). V gave up 3 bases and J gave up 0 bases; unmatched junction bases: 5. CDR3 DNA sequence: TGTGCCAGCAGTTTGATGGGACTAAGCTCCTACGAGCAGTACTTC. This encodes CASSLMGLSSYEQYF.

This clone is a singleton in its sample. The chain has TRBV18 and TRBJ2-3; D is undetermined. Trimming shortened V by 2 bases and J by 3 bases, and 6 bases separated the two germline ends. Germline CDR1 is KGHSH and CDR2 is LQKENI. The CDR3 spans 13 residues. Here the CDR3 reads CASSPIETDTQYF. CDR3 nucleotides: TGTGCCAGCTCACCAATTGAGACAGATACGCAGTATTTT.

This clone has more than one count but fewer than ten. The CDR3 DNA reads TGCGCCAGCGGCGGGACAGGGTCCACCGGGGAGCTGTTTTTT. Protein product: CASGGTGSTGELFF. V usage is TRBV5-1 and J usage is TRBJ2-2; 9 positions match TRBD1. Germline trimming cut 7 bases from V and 4 bases from J; bases unmatched to any gene: 5. Germline V lookup: CDR1 SGHRS, CDR2 YFSETQ. The length of the CDR3 is 14 residues.

This clone appeared a few times. V usage is TRBV11-1 and J usage is TRBJ1-5; no clear D. The CDR3 covers 14 residues. V was cut by 8 bases and J by 3 bases, with 14 bases left in between. Germline assignment: CDR1 SGHAT and CDR2 FQDESV (reference sequence). The DNA of the CDR3 is TGTGCCAGCCCCGATGAGTTTAACAATCAGCCCCAGCATTTT. Its protein is CASPDEFNNQPQHF.

V and J are TRBV14 and TRBJ2-3; 8 positions agree with TRBD1. V gave up 0 bases and J gave up 5 bases; unmatched junction bases: 10. Germline V CDR1 and CDR2: SGHDN, FVKESK. The CDR3 runs to 17 residues. Here the CDR3 reads CASSQDKTSDRGDTQYF. The CDR3 DNA is TGTGCCAGCAGCCAAGATAAGACCTCCGACAGGGGAGATACGCAGTATTTT.